This entry features one TCR beta chain sequence. Its target is unknown. The primer mix had 60 Vbeta and 13 Jbeta primers. The repertoire was sequenced with immunoSEQ multiplex PCR; TCRdb's copy has only in-frame clones and lacks some. This table holds about 130,000 clones, 73% found once. Trimming shortened V by 3 bases and J by 9 bases, and 12 bases separated the two germline ends. Germline-derived CDR1 and CDR2 are SEHNR and FQNEAQ (reference sequence). The CDR3 runs 13 residues. The data belong to a study of cytomegalovirus exposure and HLA in healthy donors. The overall study: A preliminary data release comprised around 85 million unique TCRs obtained from HLA-typed donors.

Study findings and constraints: HLA alleles showed associations with fewer than 20,000 TCR beta sequences in a later analysis, at a 0.05 false discovery rate. Later analysis identified a missense DCLRE1C variant that was linked to TCR beta V- and J-gene trimming.

This chain links TRBV7-9 with TRBJ2-1; D might be TRBD2 (5 bases). The source is a woman aged 40-49 years in good health and CMV-seropositive. The sequenced material came from PBMCs. As DNA, the CDR3 is TGTGCCAGCAGCTTCTCCCTAGCAGTTGAGCAGTTCTTC. This gives the protein CASSFSLAVEQFF.